Each of the 5 T cell receptor beta chains below was sequenced from the same sample in a study of shared clonotypes between healthy human individuals. The data were produced by immunoSEQ multiplex PCR, yet TCRdb's version contains in-frame clones alone and is incomplete. This table holds fewer than 1.8 million clones, 97% to 99% found once. The specimen was naive CD4+ T cells sorted from blood. Stated subset: CD45RA+ positively selected. The receptors here all came from a young man in good health.

The CDR3 reads CASKGDSFYEQYF. CDR3 nucleotide sequence: TGTGCCAGCAAAGGGGACAGTTTTTACGAGCAGTACTTC. The V gene is TRBV28, the J gene TRBJ2-7; 7 nucleotides line up with TRBD1. The CDR3 has 13 residues. J gave up 4 bases and V 7 bases, and 7 bases lay outside the gene matches. Germline loops: CDR1 MDHEN, CDR2 SYDVKM.

The V gene is TRBV6-1, the J gene TRBJ1-5; no clear D gene. V was clipped by 5 bases and J by 4 bases, with 3 bases between them. Germline V gene data show CDR1 as MNHNS and CDR2 as SASEGT. The CDR3 has 11 amino acids. CDR3 protein: CASSRNQPQHF. CDR3 DNA sequence: TGTGCCAGCAGTCGAAATCAGCCCCAGCATTTT.

The CDR3 loop reads CARTLYEQYF. The CDR3 coding sequence is TGCGCCAGGACCCTCTACGAGCAGTACTTC. The chain recombines TRBV5-1 with TRBJ2-7; D unclear. Trimming took 8 bases from V and 3 from J, leaving 6 bases between them. This CDR3 comprises 10 residues. CDR1 and CDR2 (germline): SGHRS, YFSETQ.

The chain carries TRBV27 and TRBJ2-1; the D gene is possibly TRBD2 (5 bases). The germline gives CDR1 MNHEY, CDR2 SMNVEV (reference sequence). Trimming pared 1 base from V and 0 bases from J, leaving 13 bases between. This CDR3 is 17 amino acids long. CDR3 nucleotide sequence: TGTGCCAGCAGTTTATTCCCAGGACTTAGCTCCTACAATGAGCAGTTCTTC. It translates to CASSLFPGLSSYNEQFF.

This rearrangement joins TRBV19 to TRBJ2-3; 14 bases fit TRBD2. Germline V gives CDR1 LNHDA, CDR2 SQIVND (reference sequence). This CDR3 spans 17 amino acids. J was trimmed by 2 bases and V by 6 bases; bases with no gene match: 7. Here the CDR3 reads CASRPRLAGGPTDTQYF. Here the CDR3 DNA reads TGTGCCAGTAGGCCAAGACTAGCGGGAGGGCCCACAGATACGCAGTATTTT.